This TCR beta chain was sequenced for a study of cytomegalovirus exposure and HLA in healthy donors. Study summary: There were 90 million to 130 million unique TCR beta sequences, drawn from some 180 million T cells, in an earlier analysis. Study-wide results and caveats: The dataset shows that most TCR sequences were rare, while some public TCRs occurred in many donors.

Regarding this clone: What it binds is not known.

PCR employed 60 Vbeta and 13 Jbeta primers. Method: immunoSEQ multiplex PCR; TCRdb's copy keeps in-frame clones and lacks some. The top ten clones hold around 3.5% of a sample with about 77,000 clones, about four fifths of them seen once. CDR3 size: 14 residues. The V end lost 6 bases, the J end lost 6 bases, and 21 bases lay between the germline ends. Germline loops: CDR1 SQVTM, CDR2 ANQGSEA. The sequence derives from a man in his forties in good health and CMV-seronegative. The specimen sequenced was PBMCs. This chain links TRBV29-1 with TRBJ2-7; TRBD1 might be the D (6 bases). The CDR3 DNA follows: TGCAGCGTGATTAACCTTAAGGGGGTTGCCGAGCAGTACTTC. Protein product: CSVINLKGVAEQYF.